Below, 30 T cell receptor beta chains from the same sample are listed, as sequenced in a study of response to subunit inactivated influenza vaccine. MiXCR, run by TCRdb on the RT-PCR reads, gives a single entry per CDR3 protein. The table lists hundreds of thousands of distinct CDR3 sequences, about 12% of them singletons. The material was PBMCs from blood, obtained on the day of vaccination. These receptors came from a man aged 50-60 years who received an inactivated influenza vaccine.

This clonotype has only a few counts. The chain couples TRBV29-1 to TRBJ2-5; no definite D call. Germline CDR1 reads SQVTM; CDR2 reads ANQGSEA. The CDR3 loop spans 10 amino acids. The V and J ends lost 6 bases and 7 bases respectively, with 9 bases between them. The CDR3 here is CSVLMGTQYF. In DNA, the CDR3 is TGCAGCGTGCTAATGGGGACCCAGTACTTC.

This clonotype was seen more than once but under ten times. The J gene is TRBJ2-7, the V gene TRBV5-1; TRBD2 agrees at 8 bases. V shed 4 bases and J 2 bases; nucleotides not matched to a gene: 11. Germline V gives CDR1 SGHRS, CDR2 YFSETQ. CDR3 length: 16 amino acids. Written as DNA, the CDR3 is TGCGCCAGCAGCACCGGCGCAGCGGGAGTTACCTACGAGCAGTACTTC. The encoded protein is CASSTGAAGVTYEQYF.

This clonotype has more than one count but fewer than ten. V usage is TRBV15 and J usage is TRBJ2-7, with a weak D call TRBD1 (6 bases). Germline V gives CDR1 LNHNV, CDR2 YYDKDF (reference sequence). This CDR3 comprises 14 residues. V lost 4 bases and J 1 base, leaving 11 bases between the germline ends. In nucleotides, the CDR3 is TGTGCCACCAGCAAAGGGGGTAAATCCTACGAGCAGTACTTC. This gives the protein CATSKGGKSYEQYF.

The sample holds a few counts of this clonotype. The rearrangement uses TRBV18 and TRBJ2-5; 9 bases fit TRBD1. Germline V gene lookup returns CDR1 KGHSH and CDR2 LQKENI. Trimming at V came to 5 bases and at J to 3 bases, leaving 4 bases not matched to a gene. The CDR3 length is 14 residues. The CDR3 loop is CASSATGGEETQYF. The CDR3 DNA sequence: TGTGCCAGCTCAGCGACAGGGGGAGAAGAGACCCAGTACTTC.

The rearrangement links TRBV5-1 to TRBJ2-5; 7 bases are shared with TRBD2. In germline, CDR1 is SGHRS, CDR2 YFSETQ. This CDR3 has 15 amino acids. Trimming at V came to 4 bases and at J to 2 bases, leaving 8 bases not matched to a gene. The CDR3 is CASSVGLIDQETQYF. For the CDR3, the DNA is TGCGCCAGCAGCGTGGGACTAATAGATCAAGAGACCCAGTACTTC.

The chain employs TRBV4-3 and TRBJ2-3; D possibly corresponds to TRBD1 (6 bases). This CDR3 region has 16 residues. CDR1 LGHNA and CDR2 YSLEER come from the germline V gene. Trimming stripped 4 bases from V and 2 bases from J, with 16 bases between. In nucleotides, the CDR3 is TGCGCCAGCAGCCTTTTTCAACAGGGTAACACAGATACGCAGTATTTT. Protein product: CASSLFQQGNTDTQYF.

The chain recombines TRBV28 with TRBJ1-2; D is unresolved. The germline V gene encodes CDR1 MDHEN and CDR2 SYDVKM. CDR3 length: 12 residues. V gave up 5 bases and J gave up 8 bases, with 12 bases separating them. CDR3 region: CASSPDNWGYTF. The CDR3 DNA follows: TGTGCCAGCAGTCCAGATAATTGGGGCTACACCTTC.

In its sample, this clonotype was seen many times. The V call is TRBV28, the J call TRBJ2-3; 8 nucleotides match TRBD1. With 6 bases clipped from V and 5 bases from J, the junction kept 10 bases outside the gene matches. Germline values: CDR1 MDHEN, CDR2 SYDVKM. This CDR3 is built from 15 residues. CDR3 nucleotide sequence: TGTGCCAGCAGGTCACAGGGGGGAAGGCGAGATACGCAGTATTTT. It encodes CASRSQGGRRDTQYF. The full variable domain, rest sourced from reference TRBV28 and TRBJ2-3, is DVKVTQSSRYLVKRTGEKVFLECVQDMDHENMFWYRQDPGLGLRLIYFSYDVKMKEKGDIPEGYSVSREKKERFSLILESASTNQTSMYLCASRSQGGRRDTQYFGPGTRLTVL.

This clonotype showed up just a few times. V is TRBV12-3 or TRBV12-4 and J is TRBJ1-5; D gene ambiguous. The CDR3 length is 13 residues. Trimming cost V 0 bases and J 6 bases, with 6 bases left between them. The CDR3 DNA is TGTGCCAGCAGTTTAGCAAGGGTTCAGCCCCAGCATTTT. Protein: CASSLARVQPQHF.

CDR3 DNA sequence: TGTGCCAGCTCACCACTAGCGGGAAGTACCAATGAGCAGTTCTTC. Its protein product is CASSPLAGSTNEQFF. The V gene is TRBV18, the J gene TRBJ2-1; 8 bases agree with TRBD2. This CDR3 contains 15 residues. Germline V gene sequence: CDR1 KGHSH, CDR2 LQKENI. V trimming: 1 base; J trimming: 6 bases; junction bases outside the gene matches: 5.

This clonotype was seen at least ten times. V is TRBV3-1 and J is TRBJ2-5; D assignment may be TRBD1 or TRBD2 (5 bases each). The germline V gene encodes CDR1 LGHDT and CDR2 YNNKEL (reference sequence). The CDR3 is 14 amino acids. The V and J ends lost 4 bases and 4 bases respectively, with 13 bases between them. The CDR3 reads CASSPRWGLETQYF. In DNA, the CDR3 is TGTGCCAGCAGCCCGAGATGGGGGTTAGAGACCCAGTACTTC.

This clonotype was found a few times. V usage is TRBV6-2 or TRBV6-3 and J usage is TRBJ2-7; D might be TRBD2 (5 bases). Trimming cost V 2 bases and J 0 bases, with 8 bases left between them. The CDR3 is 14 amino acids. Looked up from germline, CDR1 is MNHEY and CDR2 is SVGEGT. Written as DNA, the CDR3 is TGTGCCAGCAGTTACGAGGGCGTCTCCTACGAGCAGTACTTC. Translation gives CASSYEGVSYEQYF.

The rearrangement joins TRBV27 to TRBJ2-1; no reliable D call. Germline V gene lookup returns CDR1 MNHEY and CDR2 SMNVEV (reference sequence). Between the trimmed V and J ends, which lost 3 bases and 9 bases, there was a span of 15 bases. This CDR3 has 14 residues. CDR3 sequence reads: CASSFGAGPGEQFF. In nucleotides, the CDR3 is TGTGCCAGCAGTTTCGGTGCTGGTCCCGGTGAGCAGTTCTTC.

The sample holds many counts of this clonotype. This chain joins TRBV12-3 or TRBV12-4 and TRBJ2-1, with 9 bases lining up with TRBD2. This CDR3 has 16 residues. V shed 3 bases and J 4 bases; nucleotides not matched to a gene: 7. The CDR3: CASSFKAGGPYNEQFF. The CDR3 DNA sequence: TGTGCCAGCAGTTTTAAAGCGGGGGGCCCTTACAATGAGCAGTTCTTC.

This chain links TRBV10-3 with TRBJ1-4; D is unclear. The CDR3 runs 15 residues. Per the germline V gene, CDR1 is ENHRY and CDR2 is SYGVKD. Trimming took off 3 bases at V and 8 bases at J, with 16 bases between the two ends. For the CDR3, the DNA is TGTGCCATCAGTGACACTCCCGGAGCAAGGGAAAAACTGTTTTTT. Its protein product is CAISDTPGAREKLFF.

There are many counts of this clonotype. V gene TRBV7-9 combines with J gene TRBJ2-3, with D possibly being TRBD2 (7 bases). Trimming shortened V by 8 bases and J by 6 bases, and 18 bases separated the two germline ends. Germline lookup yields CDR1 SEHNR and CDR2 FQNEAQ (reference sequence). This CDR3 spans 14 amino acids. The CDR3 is CASVKGGGADTQYF. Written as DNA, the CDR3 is TGTGCCAGCGTGAAGGGGGGGGGAGCGGATACGCAGTATTTT.

The CDR3 coding sequence is TGTGCCTGGAGCTTGGGCACTGAAGCTTTCTTT. Encoded protein: CAWSLGTEAFF. This sequence joins TRBV30 and TRBJ1-1; unclear D gene. From germline, CDR1 is GTSNPN and CDR2 SVGIG (reference sequence). V lost 3 bases and J lost 4, with 6 bases in between. CDR3 length equals 11 residues.

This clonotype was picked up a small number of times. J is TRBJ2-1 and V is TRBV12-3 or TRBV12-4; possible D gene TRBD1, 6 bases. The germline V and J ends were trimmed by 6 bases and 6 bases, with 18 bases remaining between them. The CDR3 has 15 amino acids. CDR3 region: CASRQMTGMGNEQFF. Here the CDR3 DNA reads TGTGCCAGCAGGCAAATGACAGGCATGGGCAATGAGCAGTTCTTC.

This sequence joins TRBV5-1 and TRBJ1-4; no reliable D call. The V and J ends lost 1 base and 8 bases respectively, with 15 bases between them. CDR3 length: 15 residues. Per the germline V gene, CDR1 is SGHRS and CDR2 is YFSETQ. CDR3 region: CASSLISADGEKLFF. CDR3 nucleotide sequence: TGCGCCAGCAGCTTGATATCGGCGGACGGGGAAAAACTGTTTTTT.

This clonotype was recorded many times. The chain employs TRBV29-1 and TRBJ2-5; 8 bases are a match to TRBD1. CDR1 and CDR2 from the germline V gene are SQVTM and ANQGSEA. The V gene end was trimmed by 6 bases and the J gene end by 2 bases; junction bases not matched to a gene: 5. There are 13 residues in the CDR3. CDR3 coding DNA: TGCAGCGTGTCCAGGGGGCTTCAAGAGACCCAGTACTTC. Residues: CSVSRGLQETQYF.

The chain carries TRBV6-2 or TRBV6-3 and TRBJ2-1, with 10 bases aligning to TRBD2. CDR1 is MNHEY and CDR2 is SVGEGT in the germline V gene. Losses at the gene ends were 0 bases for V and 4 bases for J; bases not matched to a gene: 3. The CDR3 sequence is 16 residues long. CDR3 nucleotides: TGTGCCAGCAGTTACTCCCTAGCGGGGGATTACAATGAGCAGTTCTTC. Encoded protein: CASSYSLAGDYNEQFF.

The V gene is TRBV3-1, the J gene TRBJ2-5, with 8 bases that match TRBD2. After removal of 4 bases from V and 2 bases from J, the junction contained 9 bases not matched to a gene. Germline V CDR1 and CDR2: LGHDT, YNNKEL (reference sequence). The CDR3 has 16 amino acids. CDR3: CASSPGVAGRQETQYF. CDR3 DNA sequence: TGTGCCAGCAGCCCCGGAGTAGCGGGGCGACAAGAGACCCAGTACTTC.

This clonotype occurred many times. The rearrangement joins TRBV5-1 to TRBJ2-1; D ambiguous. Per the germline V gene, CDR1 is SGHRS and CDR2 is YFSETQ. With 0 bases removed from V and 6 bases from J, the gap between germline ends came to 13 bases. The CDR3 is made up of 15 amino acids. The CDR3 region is CASSLEGPLSNEQFF. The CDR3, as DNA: TGCGCCAGCAGCTTGGAAGGACCCCTCAGCAATGAGCAGTTCTTC. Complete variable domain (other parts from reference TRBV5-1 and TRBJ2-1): KAGVTQTPRYLIKTRGQQVTLSCSPISGHRSVSWYQQTPGQGLQFLFEYFSETQRNKGNFPGRFSGRQFSNSRSEMNVSTLELGDSALYLCASSLEGPLSNEQFFGPGTRLTVL.

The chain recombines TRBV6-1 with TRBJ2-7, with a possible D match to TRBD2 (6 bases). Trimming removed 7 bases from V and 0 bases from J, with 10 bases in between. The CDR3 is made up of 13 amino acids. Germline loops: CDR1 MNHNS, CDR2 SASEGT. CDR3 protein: CASKGGISYEQYF. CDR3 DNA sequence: TGTGCCAGCAAAGGAGGGATCTCCTACGAGCAGTACTTC.

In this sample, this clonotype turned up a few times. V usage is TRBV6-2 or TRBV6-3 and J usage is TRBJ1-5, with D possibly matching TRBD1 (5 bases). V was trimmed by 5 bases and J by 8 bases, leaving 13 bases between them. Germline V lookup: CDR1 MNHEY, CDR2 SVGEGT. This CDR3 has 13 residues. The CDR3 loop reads CASSPYTGEPQHF. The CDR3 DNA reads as TGTGCCAGCAGTCCTTACACGGGGGAGCCCCAGCATTTT.

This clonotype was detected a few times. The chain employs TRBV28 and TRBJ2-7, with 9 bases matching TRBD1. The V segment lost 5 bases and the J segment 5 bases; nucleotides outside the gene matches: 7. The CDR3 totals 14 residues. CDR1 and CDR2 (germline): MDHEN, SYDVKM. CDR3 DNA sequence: TGTGCCAGCAGTACACCACAGGGGGCCAACGAGCAGTACTTC. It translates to CASSTPQGANEQYF.

The CDR3: CSAISTGPRPDTQYF. Written as DNA, the CDR3 is TGCAGTGCTATTAGTACAGGACCGAGGCCAGATACGCAGTATTTT. J is TRBJ2-3 and V is TRBV20-1; TRBD1 might be the D (5 bases). Looked up from germline, CDR1 is DFQATT and CDR2 is SNEGSKA (reference sequence). Trimming cost V 4 bases and J 4 bases, with 18 bases left between them. The CDR3 sequence is 15 residues long.

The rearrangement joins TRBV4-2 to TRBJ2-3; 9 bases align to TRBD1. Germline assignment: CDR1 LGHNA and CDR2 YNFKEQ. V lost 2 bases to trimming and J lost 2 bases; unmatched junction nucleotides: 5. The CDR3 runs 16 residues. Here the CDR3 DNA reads TGTGCCAGCAGCCAAAAGGGACAGGGAAACACAGATACGCAGTATTTT. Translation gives CASSQKGQGNTDTQYF.

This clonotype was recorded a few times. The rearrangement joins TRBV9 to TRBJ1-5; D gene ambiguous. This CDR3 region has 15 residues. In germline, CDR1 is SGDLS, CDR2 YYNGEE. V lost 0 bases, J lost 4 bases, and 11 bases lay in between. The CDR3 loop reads CASSVDGLQNQPQHF. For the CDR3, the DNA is TGTGCCAGCAGCGTAGACGGGCTACAGAATCAGCCCCAGCATTTT. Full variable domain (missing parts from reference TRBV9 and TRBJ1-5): DSGVTQTPKHLITATGQRVTLRCSPRSGDLSVYWYQQSLDQGLQFLIQYYNGEERAKGNILERFSAQQFPDLHSELNLSSLELGDSALYFCASSVDGLQNQPQHFGDGTRLSIL.

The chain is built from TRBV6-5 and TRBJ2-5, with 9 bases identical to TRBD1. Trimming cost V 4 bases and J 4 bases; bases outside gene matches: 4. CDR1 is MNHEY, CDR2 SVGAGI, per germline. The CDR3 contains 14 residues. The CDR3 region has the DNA TGTGCCAGCAGTTCTTACAGGGGGCGAGAGACCCAGTACTTC. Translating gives CASSSYRGRETQYF.